This entry is about one T cell receptor beta chain. The data derive from a study of blood T cell repertoires in COVID-19. Study in general: COVID-19 samples, acute and convalescent, were from the United States, Italy and Spain.

V was pared by 2 bases and J by 7 bases, with 5 bases of the junction left unmatched. Germline CDR1 and CDR2: MNHNY and SVGAGI (reference sequence). The CDR3 is 15 residues long. Original processing methods: For nucleated cells, counts were estimated from reference gene primer amplification. TCRdb's copy holds only in-frame clones and misses some; the assay was immunoSEQ multiplex PCR. The D gene and trimming were derived from the DNA, and the V and J assignments and clone size from that table. The sample records around 100,000 clones, around nine tenths being singletons. The sample taken for sequencing was peripheral blood. The sequence came from a human donor in a cohort sampled during active COVID-19. The chain links TRBV6-6 to TRBJ2-1, with 10 bases fitting TRBD2. CDR3 sequence: CASSYSSGRTNEQFF. DNA for the CDR3: TGTGCCAGCAGTTACAGTAGCGGGAGGACTAATGAGCAGTTCTTC.